Listed below are T cell receptor beta chains from one sample, sequenced in a study of vaccination and CD4 T cells after COVID-19. TCRdb reprocessed the PCR reads with MiXCR, giving one entry per CDR3 protein. This sample has 25,000 to 30,000 distinct CDR3 sequences, with around two fifths found just once. The antigens of these receptors remain unknown. The sample consisted of CD4+ T cells from blood, cultured in vitro, taken about 7 months after SARS-CoV-2 vaccination. These receptors came from a human donor who had recovered from COVID-19. Both conserved end residues are part of each CDR3. The order of the fields is J gene, V gene, clone size, D gene, CDR3 DNA, CDR3 protein. The D gene is left open where the match is weak. Expanded clones get a size class; other rows say once, few or many, or leave the size out.

j_gene: TRBJ2-1
v_gene: TRBV6-1
abundance: NA
d_gene: TRBD2
CDR3nt: TGTGCCAGCAGTGAAGCGATAGCGGGAGGGTCCTACAATGAGCAGTTCTTC
CDR3aa: CASSEAIAGGSYNEQFF

j_gene: TRBJ1-5
v_gene: TRBV7-9
abundance: once
d_gene: NA
CDR3nt: TGTGCCAGCAGGAGAGACGGGAATAGCAATCAGCCCCAGCATTTT
CDR3aa: CASRRDGNSNQPQHF

j_gene: TRBJ1-6
v_gene: TRBV7-3
abundance: few
d_gene: NA
CDR3nt: TGTGCCAGCAGCCCATACGGTGGACGTCCCCTCCACTTT
CDR3aa: CASSPYGGRPLHF

j_gene: TRBJ1-5
v_gene: TRBV2
abundance: NA
d_gene: TRBD1
CDR3nt: TGTGCCAGCAGCGTACAGGGGGCTGGTCAGCCCCAGCATTTT
CDR3aa: CASSVQGAGQPQHF

j_gene: TRBJ2-4
v_gene: TRBV28
abundance: few
d_gene: NA
CDR3nt: TGTGCCAGCAGGAATGCCCCTGGAGGAGGGCAAAACATTCAGTACTTC
CDR3aa: CASRNAPGGGQNIQYF

j_gene: TRBJ2-3
v_gene: TRBV27
abundance: few
d_gene: TRBD2
CDR3nt: TGTGCCAGCAGTCCCGGGACTAGCGGGTTAGATACGCAGTATTTT
CDR3aa: CASSPGTSGLDTQYF

j_gene: TRBJ1-1
v_gene: TRBV20-1
abundance: medium-sized
d_gene: NA
CDR3nt: TGCAGTGCAGCTAAATTGAACACTGAAGCTTTCTTT
CDR3aa: CSAAKLNTEAFF

j_gene: TRBJ2-7
v_gene: TRBV20-1
abundance: NA
d_gene: TRBD2
CDR3nt: TGCAGTGCTCCGAGGGATGGGGGAGGGAAATACGAGCAGTACTTC
CDR3aa: CSAPRDGGGKYEQYF

j_gene: TRBJ2-2
v_gene: TRBV28
abundance: few
d_gene: TRBD2
CDR3nt: TGTGCCAGCAGTTTGAAGGGAGGGACCGGGGAGCTGTTTTTT
CDR3aa: CASSLKGGTGELFF

j_gene: TRBJ2-5
v_gene: TRBV27
abundance: NA
d_gene: TRBD1
CDR3nt: TGTGCCAGCAGTTTTTTGGGACAGGGGGGAGAGGCCCAGTACTTC
CDR3aa: CASSFLGQGGEAQYF

j_gene: TRBJ2-6
v_gene: TRBV7-6
abundance: NA
d_gene: NA
CDR3nt: TGTGCCAGCAGCCGGAGGGGATCTGGCTCTGGGGCCAACGTCCTGACTTTC
CDR3aa: CASSRRGSGSGANVLTF

j_gene: TRBJ2-1
v_gene: TRBV27
abundance: NA
d_gene: NA
CDR3nt: TGTGCCAGCAGTTCCCGGTTCCGGGGTTATACCTACAATGAGCAGTTCTTC
CDR3aa: CASSSRFRGYTYNEQFF

j_gene: TRBJ2-5
v_gene: TRBV10-3
abundance: NA
d_gene: NA
CDR3nt: TGTGCCATCAGTAGGACTGGGGCAGAGCGGGAAGAGACCCAGTACTTC
CDR3aa: CAISRTGAEREETQYF

j_gene: TRBJ1-5
v_gene: TRBV20-1
abundance: few
d_gene: NA
CDR3nt: TGCAGTGCTTGGTGGAGGGGCAATCAGCCCCAGCATTTT
CDR3aa: CSAWWRGNQPQHF

j_gene: TRBJ2-2
v_gene: TRBV7-3
abundance: NA
d_gene: NA
CDR3nt: TGTGCCAGCAGCTCCCTAGGCCCCGCCGGGGAGCTGTTTTTT
CDR3aa: CASSSLGPAGELFF

j_gene: TRBJ2-2
v_gene: TRBV7-6
abundance: NA
d_gene: NA
CDR3nt: TGTGCCAGCAGCCTACGGACAGATTCGAACACCGGGGAGCTGTTTTTT
CDR3aa: CASSLRTDSNTGELFF

j_gene: TRBJ2-7
v_gene: TRBV6-2/TRBV6-3
abundance: NA
d_gene: NA
CDR3nt: TGTGCCAGCAGTTCATCCCGACTAGTCTACGAGCAGTACTTC
CDR3aa: CASSSSRLVYEQYF

j_gene: TRBJ1-1
v_gene: TRBV7-9
abundance: NA
d_gene: NA
CDR3nt: TGTGCCAGCAGACAAAACGGGATGAACACTGAAGCTTTCTTT
CDR3aa: CASRQNGMNTEAFF

j_gene: TRBJ2-5
v_gene: TRBV15
abundance: NA
d_gene: NA
CDR3nt: TGTGCCACCAATGAGACTCCCGGGCAAGAGACCCAGTACTTC
CDR3aa: CATNETPGQETQYF

j_gene: TRBJ2-3
v_gene: TRBV6-1
abundance: few
d_gene: NA
CDR3nt: TGTGCCAGCGGCAGGGGCTCCCTTGGAGATACGCAGTATTTT
CDR3aa: CASGRGSLGDTQYF

j_gene: TRBJ2-7
v_gene: TRBV20-1
abundance: NA
d_gene: NA
CDR3nt: TGCAGTGCCCCCGCCACGGTTGCGGGTTCCGAGCAGTACTTC
CDR3aa: CSAPATVAGSEQYF

j_gene: TRBJ2-5
v_gene: TRBV27
abundance: few
d_gene: NA
CDR3nt: TGTGCCAGCAGTTTAAAGAGCGGTGGTGTCTGGGAGACCCAGTACTTC
CDR3aa: CASSLKSGGVWETQYF

j_gene: TRBJ2-7
v_gene: TRBV6-2/TRBV6-3
abundance: NA
d_gene: NA
CDR3nt: TGTGCCAGCAACTTCCGGGAGCTCACTCGGGAGCAGTACTTC
CDR3aa: CASNFRELTREQYF

j_gene: TRBJ2-7
v_gene: TRBV28
abundance: few
d_gene: TRBD1
CDR3nt: TGTGCCAGCAGTCTGACCGGGACAGCGAACTACGAGCAGTACTTC
CDR3aa: CASSLTGTANYEQYF

j_gene: TRBJ2-5
v_gene: TRBV5-8
abundance: NA
d_gene: NA
CDR3nt: TGTGCCAGCAGCTTGGTTCAGAACCAAGAGACCCAGTACTTC
CDR3aa: CASSLVQNQETQYF

j_gene: TRBJ2-2
v_gene: TRBV6-4
abundance: once
d_gene: NA
CDR3nt: TGTGCCAGCAGTGACTACACCGGGGAGCTGTTTTTT
CDR3aa: CASSDYTGELFF

j_gene: TRBJ2-3
v_gene: TRBV7-2
abundance: once
d_gene: NA
CDR3nt: TGTGCCAGCAGCGGTCTCGGGAACCCCGCAGATACGCAGTATTTT
CDR3aa: CASSGLGNPADTQYF

j_gene: TRBJ2-6
v_gene: TRBV18
abundance: NA
d_gene: NA
CDR3nt: TGTGCCAGCTCACCGGCTGGGGCCAACGTCCTGACTTTC
CDR3aa: CASSPAGANVLTF

j_gene: TRBJ2-7
v_gene: TRBV5-8
abundance: NA
d_gene: NA
CDR3nt: TGTGCCAGCAGAACCACGGGGGTCTTTGACGAGCAGTACTTC
CDR3aa: CASRTTGVFDEQYF

j_gene: TRBJ1-6
v_gene: TRBV6-1
abundance: NA
d_gene: NA
CDR3nt: TGTGCCAGCAGTCCAACCAGGGAATCACCCCTCCACTTT
CDR3aa: CASSPTRESPLHF

j_gene: TRBJ2-1
v_gene: TRBV7-2
abundance: NA
d_gene: TRBD2
CDR3nt: TGTGCCAGCAGCTTAGCTGGTGGGGGGGGGAATGAGCAGTTCTTC
CDR3aa: CASSLAGGGGNEQFF

j_gene: TRBJ1-1
v_gene: TRBV6-5
abundance: NA
d_gene: NA
CDR3nt: TGTGCCAGCAGTTACTCGAATGGGGGTCGGATAACTGAAGCTTTCTTT
CDR3aa: CASSYSNGGRITEAFF

j_gene: TRBJ1-2
v_gene: TRBV7-9
abundance: NA
d_gene: NA
CDR3nt: TGTGCCAGCAGCTTCATTCCACCTCAAATTACGCGGGAGGGCTACACCTTC
CDR3aa: CASSFIPPQITREGYTF

j_gene: TRBJ2-5
v_gene: TRBV6-2/TRBV6-3
abundance: NA
d_gene: NA
CDR3nt: TGTGCCAGCAATCCCGGGGGGCACGCGGAGACCCAGTACTTC
CDR3aa: CASNPGGHAETQYF

j_gene: TRBJ2-7
v_gene: TRBV20-1
abundance: NA
d_gene: TRBD2
CDR3nt: TGCAGTGCTAGGGGGACTAGTGACTACGAGCAGTACTTC
CDR3aa: CSARGTSDYEQYF

j_gene: TRBJ2-7
v_gene: TRBV20-1
abundance: NA
d_gene: NA
CDR3nt: TGCAGTGCTAGGCGTCGGTTGTCCTACGAGCAGTACTTC
CDR3aa: CSARRRLSYEQYF

j_gene: TRBJ2-3
v_gene: TRBV4-1
abundance: NA
d_gene: TRBD2
CDR3nt: TGCGCCAGCAGCCTAACTAGCGGGCCTTCTCCAGATACGCAGTATTTT
CDR3aa: CASSLTSGPSPDTQYF

j_gene: TRBJ2-3
v_gene: TRBV6-4
abundance: NA
d_gene: NA
CDR3nt: TGTGCCAGCAGTGACCGCGGGAGCACAGATACGCAGTATTTT
CDR3aa: CASSDRGSTDTQYF

j_gene: TRBJ1-1
v_gene: TRBV28
abundance: few
d_gene: NA
CDR3nt: TGTGCCAGCCCAACCGGGGCGGACACTGAAGCTTTCTTT
CDR3aa: CASPTGADTEAFF

j_gene: TRBJ1-5
v_gene: TRBV23-1
abundance: few
d_gene: TRBD1
CDR3nt: TGCGCCAGCAGCCCTCGACAGGGACCCTTTAGGCCCCAGCATTTT
CDR3aa: CASSPRQGPFRPQHF

j_gene: TRBJ2-7
v_gene: TRBV7-3
abundance: NA
d_gene: NA
CDR3nt: TGTGCCCTCTTGGGCGAGCAGTACTTC
CDR3aa: CALLGEQYF

j_gene: TRBJ1-2
v_gene: TRBV5-1
abundance: few
d_gene: TRBD1
CDR3nt: TGCGCCAGCAGCTCCCTGGGGACAGGGGTGGGCTACACCTTC
CDR3aa: CASSSLGTGVGYTF

j_gene: TRBJ2-5
v_gene: TRBV24-1
abundance: NA
d_gene: NA
CDR3nt: TGTGCCACCAGTGGAGCGGCGCGGGACAAGACCCAGTACTTC
CDR3aa: CATSGAARDKTQYF

j_gene: TRBJ2-4
v_gene: TRBV28
abundance: NA
d_gene: NA
CDR3nt: TGTGCCAGCATCCCCTCCAGTGGAGCCAAAAACATTCAGTACTTC
CDR3aa: CASIPSSGAKNIQYF

j_gene: TRBJ2-2
v_gene: TRBV7-2
abundance: NA
d_gene: NA
CDR3nt: TGTGCCAGCAGCGACGGACCGAACACCGGGGAGCTGTTTTTT
CDR3aa: CASSDGPNTGELFF

j_gene: TRBJ2-5
v_gene: TRBV20-1
abundance: NA
d_gene: NA
CDR3nt: TGCAGTGCCCACGTCAAAGAGACCCAGTACTTC
CDR3aa: CSAHVKETQYF

j_gene: TRBJ2-7
v_gene: TRBV20-1
abundance: NA
d_gene: TRBD1
CDR3nt: TGCAGTAACATTATCGTGACAGGGGTCTACGAGCAGTACTTC
CDR3aa: CSNIIVTGVYEQYF